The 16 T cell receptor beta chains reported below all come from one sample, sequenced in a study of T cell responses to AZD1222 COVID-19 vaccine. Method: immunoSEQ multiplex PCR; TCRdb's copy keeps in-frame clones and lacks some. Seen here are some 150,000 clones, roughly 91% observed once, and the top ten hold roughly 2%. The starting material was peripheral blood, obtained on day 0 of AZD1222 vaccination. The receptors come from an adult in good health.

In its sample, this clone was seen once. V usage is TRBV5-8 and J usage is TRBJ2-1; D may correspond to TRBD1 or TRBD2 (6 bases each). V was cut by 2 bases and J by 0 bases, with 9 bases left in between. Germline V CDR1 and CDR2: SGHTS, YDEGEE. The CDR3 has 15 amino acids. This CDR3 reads CASSLGGLSYNEQFF. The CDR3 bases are TGTGCCAGCAGCTTAGGGGGACTCTCCTACAATGAGCAGTTCTTC.

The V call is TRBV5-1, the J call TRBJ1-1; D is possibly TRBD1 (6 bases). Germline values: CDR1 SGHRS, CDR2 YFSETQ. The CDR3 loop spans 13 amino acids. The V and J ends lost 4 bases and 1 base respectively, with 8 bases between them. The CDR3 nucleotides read TGCGCCAGCAGCCCACAGGGGAACACTGAAGCTTTCTTT. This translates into CASSPQGNTEAFF.

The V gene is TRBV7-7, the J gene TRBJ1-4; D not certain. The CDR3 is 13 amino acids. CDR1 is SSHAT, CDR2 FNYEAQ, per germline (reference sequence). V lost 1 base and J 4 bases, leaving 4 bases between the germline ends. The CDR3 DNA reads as TGTGCCAGCAGCTTAGAAGGTAATGAAAAACTGTTTTTT. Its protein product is CASSLEGNEKLFF.

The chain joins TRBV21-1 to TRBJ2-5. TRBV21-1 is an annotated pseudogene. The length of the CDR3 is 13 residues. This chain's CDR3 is CASSKEVGETQYF. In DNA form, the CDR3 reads TGTGCCAGCAGCAAAGAAGTTGGAGAGACCCAGTACTTC.

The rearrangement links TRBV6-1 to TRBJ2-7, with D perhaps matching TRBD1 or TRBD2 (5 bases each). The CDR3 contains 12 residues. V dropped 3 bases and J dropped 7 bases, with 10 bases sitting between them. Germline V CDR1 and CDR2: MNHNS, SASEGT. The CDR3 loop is CASSDGTQEQYF. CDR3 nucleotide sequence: TGTGCCAGCAGTGACGGGACCCAGGAGCAGTACTTC.

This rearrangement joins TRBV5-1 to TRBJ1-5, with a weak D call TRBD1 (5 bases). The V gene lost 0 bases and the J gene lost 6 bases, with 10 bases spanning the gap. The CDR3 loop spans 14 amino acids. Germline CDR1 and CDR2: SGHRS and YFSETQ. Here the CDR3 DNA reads TGCGCCAGCAGCTTGGAGTGGGACGCTCAGCCCCAGCATTTT. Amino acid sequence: CASSLEWDAQPQHF. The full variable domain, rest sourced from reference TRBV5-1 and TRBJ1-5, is KAGVTQTPRYLIKTRGQQVTLSCSPISGHRSVSWYQQTPGQGLQFLFEYFSETQRNKGNFPGRFSGRQFSNSRSEMNVSTLELGDSALYLCASSLEWDAQPQHFGDGTRLSIL.

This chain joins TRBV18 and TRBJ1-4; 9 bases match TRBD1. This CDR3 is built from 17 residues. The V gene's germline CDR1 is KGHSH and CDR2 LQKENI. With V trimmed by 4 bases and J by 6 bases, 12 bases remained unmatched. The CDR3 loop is CASSQTGTGTFYEKLFF. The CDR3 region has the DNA TGTGCCAGCTCACAGACCGGGACAGGGACGTTTTATGAAAAACTGTTTTTT.

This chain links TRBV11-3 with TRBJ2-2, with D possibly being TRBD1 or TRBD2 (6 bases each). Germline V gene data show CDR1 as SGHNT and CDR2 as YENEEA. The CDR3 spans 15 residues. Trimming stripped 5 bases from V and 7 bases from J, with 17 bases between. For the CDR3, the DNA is TGTGCCAGCAGCATGGAGAGGGGGGCGGTCGGGGAGCTGTTTTTT. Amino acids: CASSMERGAVGELFF. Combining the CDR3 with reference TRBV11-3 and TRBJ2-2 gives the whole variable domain EAGVVQSPRYKIIEKKQPVAFWCNPISGHNTLYWYLQNLGQGPELLIRYENEEAVDDSQLPKDRFSAERLKGVDSTLKIQPAELGDSAVYLCASSMERGAVGELFFGEGSRLTVL.

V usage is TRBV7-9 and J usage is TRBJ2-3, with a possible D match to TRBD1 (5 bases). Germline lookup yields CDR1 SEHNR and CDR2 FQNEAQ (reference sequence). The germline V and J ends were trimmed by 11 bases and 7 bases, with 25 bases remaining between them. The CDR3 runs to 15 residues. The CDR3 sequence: CASTSPGSRVNTQYF. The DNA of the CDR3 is TGTGCCTCTACATCCCCAGGGTCCCGAGTCAATACGCAGTATTTT.

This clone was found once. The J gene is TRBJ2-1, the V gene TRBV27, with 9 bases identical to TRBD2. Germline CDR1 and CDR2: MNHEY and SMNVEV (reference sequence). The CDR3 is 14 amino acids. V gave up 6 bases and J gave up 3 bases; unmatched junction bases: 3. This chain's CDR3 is CASSPSGNYNEQFF. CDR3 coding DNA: TGTGCCAGCAGCCCTAGCGGGAACTACAATGAGCAGTTCTTC.

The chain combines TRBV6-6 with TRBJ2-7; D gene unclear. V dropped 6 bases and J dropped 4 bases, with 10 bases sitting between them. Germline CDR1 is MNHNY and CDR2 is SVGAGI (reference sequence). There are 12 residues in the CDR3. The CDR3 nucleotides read TGTGCCAGCAGCCGGGTCCTATACGAGCAGTACTTC. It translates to CASSRVLYEQYF.

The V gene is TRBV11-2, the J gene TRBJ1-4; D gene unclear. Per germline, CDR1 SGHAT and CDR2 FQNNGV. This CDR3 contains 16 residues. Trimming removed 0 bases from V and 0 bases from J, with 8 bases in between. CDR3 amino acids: CASSLEGRATNEKLFF. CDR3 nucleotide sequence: TGTGCCAGCAGCTTAGAAGGGAGAGCAACTAATGAAAAACTGTTTTTT.

This CDR3 is CASSYISDGYTF. The CDR3 nucleotides are TGTGCCAGCAGTTACATTTCGGATGGCTACACCTTC. V and J are TRBV6-6 and TRBJ1-2; D unresolved. Trimming took 2 bases from V and 6 from J, leaving 7 bases between them. Germline assignment: CDR1 MNHNY and CDR2 SVGAGI (reference sequence). This CDR3 contains 12 residues.

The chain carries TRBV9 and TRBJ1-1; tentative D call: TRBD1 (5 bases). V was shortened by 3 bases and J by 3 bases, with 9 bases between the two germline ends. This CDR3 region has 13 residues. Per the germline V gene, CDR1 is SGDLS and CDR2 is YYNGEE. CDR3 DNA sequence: TGTGCCAGCAGCGGGGGACCCTACACTGAAGCTTTCTTT. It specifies CASSGGPYTEAFF.

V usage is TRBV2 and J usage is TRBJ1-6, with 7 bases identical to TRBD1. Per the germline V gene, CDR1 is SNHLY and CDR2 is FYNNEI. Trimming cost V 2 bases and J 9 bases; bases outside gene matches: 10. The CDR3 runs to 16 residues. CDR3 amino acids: CASSEIGGGQISPLHF. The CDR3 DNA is TGTGCCAGCAGTGAAATTGGAGGGGGCCAGATTTCACCCCTCCACTTT.

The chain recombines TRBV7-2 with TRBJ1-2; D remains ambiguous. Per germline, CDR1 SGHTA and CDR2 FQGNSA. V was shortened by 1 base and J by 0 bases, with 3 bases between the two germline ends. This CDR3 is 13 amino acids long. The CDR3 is CASSLVTNYGYTF. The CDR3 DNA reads TGTGCCAGCAGCTTAGTCACTAACTATGGCTACACCTTC.